Each of the 30 T cell receptor beta chains below was sequenced from the same sample in a study of T cell responses to AZD1222 COVID-19 vaccine. Assay: immunoSEQ multiplex PCR; the TCRdb copy retains only in-frame clones and omits some. The sample shows some 200,000 clones, approximately 94% of them seen only once. Specimen: peripheral blood, collected on day 0 of MenACWY control vaccination. The receptors originated from an adult in good health.

The V call is TRBV7-3, the J call TRBJ2-5; TRBD1 matches 8 bases. Trimming removed 1 base from V and 4 bases from J; junction bases left unmatched: 5. CDR1 is SGHTA, CDR2 FQGTGA, per germline. There are 15 residues in the CDR3. The CDR3 sequence is CASSLSGRGRETQYF. The CDR3 DNA is TGTGCCAGCAGCTTAAGCGGCAGGGGGCGAGAGACCCAGTACTTC.

The V and J genes are TRBV7-9 and TRBJ1-3; a possible D gene is TRBD1 (5 bases). Germline assignment: CDR1 SEHNR and CDR2 FQNEAQ (reference sequence). V was clipped by 0 bases and J by 2 bases, with 8 bases between them. The CDR3 is made up of 15 amino acids. In nucleotides, the CDR3 is TGTGCCAGCAGCTTAGCGGCAGGGACTGGAAACACCATATATTTT. Its protein product is CASSLAAGTGNTIYF.

The chain is built from TRBV18 and TRBJ2-1, with 8 bases matching TRBD2. Germline V gives CDR1 KGHSH, CDR2 LQKENI. The CDR3 contains 15 residues. Germline trimming cut 5 bases from V and 7 bases from J; bases unmatched to any gene: 10. As DNA, the CDR3 is TGTGCCAGCTCAAGCTCGGGGGGGCCGTTAAATGAGCAGTTCTTC. It codes for CASSSSGGPLNEQFF.

V gene TRBV4-2 combines with J gene TRBJ2-4; the match to TRBD1 covers 9 bases. V was pared by 0 bases and J by 11 bases, with 5 bases of the junction left unmatched. From germline, CDR1 is LGHNA and CDR2 YNFKEQ. This CDR3 contains 14 residues. CDR3 DNA: TGTGCCAGCAGCCAAGAGGTGGACAGGGGAGTTCAGTACTTC. Its protein is CASSQEVDRGVQYF.

This chain joins TRBV2 and TRBJ1-1, with D unclear. Germline assignment: CDR1 SNHLY and CDR2 FYNNEI. The CDR3 sequence is 14 residues long. V was cut by 3 bases and J by 5 bases, with 13 bases left in between. The CDR3 protein is CASSDVVSRTEAFF. CDR3 bases: TGTGCCAGCAGTGACGTGGTCTCACGTACTGAAGCTTTCTTT.

The chain has TRBV12-3 or TRBV12-4 and TRBJ1-1; no firm D call. The CDR3 is 11 residues long. V lost 3 bases to trimming and J lost 9 bases, with 8 bases between them. CDR3 region: CASSLIGKAFF. CDR3 bases: TGTGCCAGCAGTTTGATAGGGAAAGCTTTCTTT.

This chain connects TRBV5-5 to TRBJ1-4; 7 positions match TRBD1. Germline V gene data show CDR1 as SGHKS and CDR2 as YYEKEE (reference sequence). The trim removed 1 base at V and 6 bases at J, leaving 6 bases unmatched. The CDR3 contains 15 residues. The CDR3 DNA reads as TGTGCCAGCAGCTTGCTGGACAGGTCTTATGAAAAACTGTTTTTT. This codes for CASSLLDRSYEKLFF.

The V gene is TRBV5-5, the J gene TRBJ1-6; 10 positions agree with TRBD1. Per the germline V gene, CDR1 is SGHKS and CDR2 is YYEKEE (reference sequence). The CDR3 totals 14 residues. The junction had 3 bases not matched to a gene; V was cut back by 7 bases and J by 5 bases. DNA of the CDR3: TGTGCCAGCGGGGGGACAGGGGATAATTCACCCCTCCACTTT. It codes for CASGGTGDNSPLHF.

V is TRBV28 and J is TRBJ1-6, with D possibly TRBD1 on 5 matching bases. V was cut by 5 bases and J by 8 bases, with 13 bases left in between. CDR1 and CDR2 from the germline V gene are MDHEN and SYDVKM. The CDR3 length is 14 residues. The CDR3 is CASSLGRTHSPLHF. In DNA, the CDR3 is TGTGCCAGCAGTCTGGGACGGACCCATTCACCCCTCCACTTT.

V is TRBV15 and J is TRBJ2-3; 10 nucleotides align to TRBD2. The CDR3 covers 16 residues. Germline-derived CDR1 and CDR2 are LNHNV and YYDKDF (reference sequence). The junction had 9 bases not matched to a gene; V was cut back by 5 bases and J by 4 bases. The CDR3 bases are TGTGCCACCAGCGGGGCCGAAGCGGGGGGGCCAGATACGCAGTATTTT. Amino acid sequence: CATSGAEAGGPDTQYF.

The J gene is TRBJ2-5, the V gene TRBV7-2; no clear D gene. CDR1 and CDR2 (germline): SGHTA, FQGNSA. This CDR3 is 13 amino acids long. V lost 1 base, J lost 5 bases, and 8 bases lay in between. CDR3 coding DNA: TGTGCCAGCAGCTTAGTATATGAGGAGACCCAGTACTTC. This sequence encodes CASSLVYEETQYF.

The V gene is TRBV18, the J gene TRBJ2-3; D not certain. Looked up from germline, CDR1 is KGHSH and CDR2 is LQKENI. CDR3 length: 13 residues. V gave up 3 bases and J gave up 0 bases, with 4 bases separating them. Here the CDR3 reads CASSPSSTDTQYF. The CDR3 DNA reads as TGTGCCAGCTCACCTTCGAGCACAGATACGCAGTATTTT. The full variable domain, completed using reference TRBV18 and TRBJ2-3, is NAGVMQNPRHLVRRRGQEARLRCSPMKGHSHVYWYRQLPEEGLKFMVYLQKENIIDESGMPKERFSAEFPKEGPSILRIQQVVRGDSAAYFCASSPSSTDTQYFGPGTRLTVL.

The chain employs TRBV5-1 and TRBJ1-6; the D gene is possibly TRBD1 (5 bases). V shed 0 bases and J shed 7 bases, with 8 bases lying between them. The CDR3 is made up of 14 amino acids. In germline, CDR1 is SGHRS, CDR2 YFSETQ. CDR3 sequence reads: CASSLGAGNSPLHF. CDR3 coding DNA: TGCGCCAGCAGCTTGGGGGCAGGGAATTCACCCCTCCACTTT.

The rearrangement joins TRBV7-2 to TRBJ1-1; D unresolved. Germline-derived CDR1 and CDR2 are SGHTA and FQGNSA. This CDR3 contains 13 residues. The germline V and J ends were trimmed by 7 bases and 2 bases, with 11 bases remaining between them. This CDR3 is CASTAYINTEAFF. The DNA of the CDR3 is TGTGCCAGCACTGCTTACATAAACACTGAAGCTTTCTTT.

J is TRBJ1-1 and V is TRBV12-1; the listed D gene, TRBD1, was not tested against the DNA. TRBV12-1 is a pseudogene segment. The CDR3 spans 17 residues. The DNA for the CDR3 is TGTGCCAGCAGCTTTGTGGGGCGACAGGGGACTGTGCCCGAAGCTTTCTTT. It encodes CASSFVGRQGTVPEAFF.

The chain has TRBV7-9 and TRBJ1-1; D perhaps matches TRBD1 (5 bases). Germline loops: CDR1 SEHNR, CDR2 FQNEAQ (reference sequence). Trimming shortened V by 8 bases and J by 4 bases, and 14 bases separated the two germline ends. There are 13 residues in the CDR3. The CDR3 nucleotides are TGTGCCAGCCGCCCCGGGGCAGCCACTGAAGCTTTCTTT. Protein product: CASRPGAATEAFF.

The chain employs TRBV21-1 and TRBJ1-5; no check of the table's D call, TRBD1, against the DNA was made. TRBV21-1 is tagged as a pseudogene. The CDR3 totals 14 residues. CDR3 sequence reads: CASSKDRTNQPQHF. The CDR3 region has the DNA TGTGCCAGCAGCAAAGACAGAACTAATCAGCCCCAGCATTTT.

DNA of the CDR3: TGTGCCAGCAGTGAAGTAGCTAATGAAAAACTGTTTTTT. This sequence encodes CASSEVANEKLFF. The rearrangement uses TRBV6-1 and TRBJ1-4; D is unclear. Germline CDR1 MNHNS, CDR2 SASEGT. The CDR3 is made up of 13 amino acids. Trimming shortened V by 1 base and J by 3 bases, and 3 bases separated the two germline ends.

About this clone itself: Distinct nucleotide sequences in the sample also encode this CDR3. V is TRBV6-5 and J is TRBJ2-7; 10 bases line up with TRBD1. CDR1 is MNHEY and CDR2 is SVGAGI in the germline V gene. This CDR3 contains 15 residues. V trimming: 0 bases; J trimming: 3 bases; junction bases outside the gene matches: 2. The CDR3 is CASSYSGQGVYEQYF. The CDR3, as DNA: TGTGCCAGCAGTTACTCTGGACAGGGGGTCTACGAGCAGTACTTC.

The V call is TRBV19, the J call TRBJ2-2; TRBD2 aligns across 13 bases. The trim removed 9 bases at V and 8 bases at J, leaving 9 bases unmatched. This CDR3 contains 15 residues. Germline V gene data show CDR1 as LNHDA and CDR2 as SQIVND (reference sequence). CDR3 DNA sequence: TGTGCCAGCATCGGGACTAGCGGGGCGTGGGGGGAGCTGTTTTTT. Translating it yields CASIGTSGAWGELFF.

This clone was seen more than once but under ten times. The rearrangement joins TRBV30 to TRBJ1-3, with D hard to call. This CDR3 has 12 residues. CDR1 and CDR2 from the germline V gene are GTSNPN and SVGIG (reference sequence). With 5 bases removed from V and 0 bases from J, the gap between germline ends came to 5 bases. CDR3 residues: CAWGNSGNTIYF. Here the CDR3 DNA reads TGTGCCTGGGGCAACTCTGGAAACACCATATATTTT.

The chain has TRBV11-3 and TRBJ2-2, with 8 positions matching TRBD1. CDR1 and CDR2 (germline): SGHNT, YENEEA. The V segment lost 1 base and the J segment 4 bases; nucleotides outside the gene matches: 5. The CDR3 is 16 residues long. For the CDR3, the DNA is TGTGCCAGCAGCTTAGGGCGAGGGACAGGCACCGGGGAGCTGTTTTTT. This codes for CASSLGRGTGTGELFF.

To note about this clone: The junction shows a germline mismatch at one end, possibly a read error. The genes are TRBV3-1 (or the pseudogene TRBV3-2) and TRBJ1-4; TRBD1 matches at 8 bases. The CDR3 is 14 residues long. From germline, CDR1 is LGHDT and CDR2 YNNKEL (reference sequence). This chain's CDR3 is CASSEDRGNEKLFF. Here the CDR3 DNA reads TGTGCCAGCAGCGAAGACAGGGGTAATGAAAAACTGTTTTTT.

V gene TRBV9 combines with J gene TRBJ1-2, with D possibly being TRBD1 (6 bases). V was clipped by 3 bases and J by 8 bases, with 17 bases between them. The CDR3 totals 14 residues. Germline V gene sequence: CDR1 SGDLS, CDR2 YYNGEE. DNA for the CDR3: TGTGCCAGCAGCGCCCCACAGGGACGTCGGGGCTACACCTTC. It encodes CASSAPQGRRGYTF.

This sequence joins TRBV5-4 and TRBJ2-1, with 10 bases that match TRBD2. Germline CDR1 is SGHNT and CDR2 is YYREEE (reference sequence). Trimming cost V 4 bases and J 5 bases; bases outside gene matches: 6. The CDR3 loop spans 15 amino acids. CDR3 protein: CASSPSGGPNNEQFF. CDR3 DNA sequence: TGTGCCAGCAGCCCTAGCGGGGGCCCTAACAATGAGCAGTTCTTC.

This clone was counted once. The rearrangement joins TRBV3-1 (or the pseudogene TRBV3-2) to TRBJ2-2; either TRBD1 or TRBD2 may supply D (5 bases each). Germline values: CDR1 LGHDT, CDR2 YNNKEL (reference sequence). The V and J ends lost 4 bases and 4 bases respectively, with 16 bases between them. The CDR3 is 16 amino acids. As DNA, the CDR3 is TGTGCCAGCAGCCCCGGGACGTTGATTAGCACCGGGGAGCTGTTTTTT. Residues: CASSPGTLISTGELFF.

This clone was detected only once. This chain connects TRBV18 to TRBJ1-4; the D is unclear. CDR1 KGHSH and CDR2 LQKENI come from the germline V gene. V lost 4 bases to trimming and J lost 0 bases, with 6 bases between them. There are 14 residues in the CDR3. The CDR3 DNA sequence: TGTGCCAGCTCACGGGCATCAACTAATGAAAAACTGTTTTTT. Encoded protein: CASSRASTNEKLFF.

V usage is TRBV28 and J usage is TRBJ2-3; 9 bases map to TRBD1. Per germline, CDR1 MDHEN and CDR2 SYDVKM. The CDR3 spans 16 residues. With 5 bases clipped from V and 0 bases from J, the junction kept 6 bases outside the gene matches. CDR3 bases: TGTGCCAGCAGTGGACGGGACAGGGTGAGCACAGATACGCAGTATTTT. Its translation: CASSGRDRVSTDTQYF.

The CDR3 reads CASSDRYNTEAFF. The CDR3 region has the DNA TGCGCCAGCAGTGACAGGTATAACACTGAAGCTTTCTTT. The chain links TRBV10-2 to TRBJ1-1; no clear D gene. Trimming pared 3 bases from V and 2 bases from J, leaving 7 bases between. The CDR3 totals 13 residues. CDR1 WSHSY and CDR2 SAAADI come from the germline V gene.

The V call is TRBV6-5, the J call TRBJ1-2; D is ambiguous. Germline CDR1 is MNHEY and CDR2 is SVGAGI. The V end was cut by 6 bases, the J end by 3 bases, with 11 bases between. The CDR3 contains 13 residues. The CDR3 bases are TGTGCCAGCAGCCGAACACCAGACTATGGCTACACCTTC. This encodes CASSRTPDYGYTF.